Sequencing of this T cell receptor (beta chain) was carried out in a study of cytomegalovirus exposure and HLA in healthy donors. The PCR was carried out with 60 Vbeta primers and 13 Jbeta primers. Data came from immunoSEQ multiplex PCR; TCRdb stores just in-frame clones and leaves some out. This sample has under 150,000 clones; 70% to 90% occur once, and the top ten carry around 2.5%. CDR1 KGHSH and CDR2 LQKENI come from the germline V gene. The CDR3 spans 16 residues. V trimming: 6 bases; J trimming: 0 bases; junction bases outside the gene matches: 7. Study conclusions and caveats: Segments of the TCR beta V type were, in most cases, productive about 87% or about 30% of the time in an earlier analysis. Some TCR beta chains (around 180 of them) were listed as cytomegalovirus-associated. Rates of TCR association differed by HLA locus in a later analysis, with DRB1 highest and HLA-C lowest. TCR beta sequences numbering around 15,000 were associated with HLA alleles at 0.05 false discovery rate in a later analysis.

This clone was counted a single time. The antigen is not known. This receptor was identified in a man aged 45-65 years in good health and CMV-seronegative. Sequenced: PBMCs. The chain joins TRBV18 to TRBJ1-1; the match to TRBD1 covers 10 bases. For the CDR3, the DNA is TGTGCCAGCTCTCTCGGGACAGGGGATATGAACACTGAAGCTTTCTTT. Translating gives CASSLGTGDMNTEAFF.